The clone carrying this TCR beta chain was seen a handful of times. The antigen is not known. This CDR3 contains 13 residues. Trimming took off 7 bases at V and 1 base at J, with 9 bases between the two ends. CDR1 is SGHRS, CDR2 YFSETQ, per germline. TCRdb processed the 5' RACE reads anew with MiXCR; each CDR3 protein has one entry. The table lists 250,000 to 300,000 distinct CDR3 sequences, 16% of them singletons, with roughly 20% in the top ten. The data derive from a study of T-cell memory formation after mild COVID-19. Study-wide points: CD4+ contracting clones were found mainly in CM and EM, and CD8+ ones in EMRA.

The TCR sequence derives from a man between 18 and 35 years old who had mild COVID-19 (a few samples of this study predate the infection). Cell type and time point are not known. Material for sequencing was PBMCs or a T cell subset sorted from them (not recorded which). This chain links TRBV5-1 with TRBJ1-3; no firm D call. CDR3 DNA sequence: TGCGCCAGCGCGCAGCATTCTGGAAACACCATATATTTT. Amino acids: CASAQHSGNTIYF.